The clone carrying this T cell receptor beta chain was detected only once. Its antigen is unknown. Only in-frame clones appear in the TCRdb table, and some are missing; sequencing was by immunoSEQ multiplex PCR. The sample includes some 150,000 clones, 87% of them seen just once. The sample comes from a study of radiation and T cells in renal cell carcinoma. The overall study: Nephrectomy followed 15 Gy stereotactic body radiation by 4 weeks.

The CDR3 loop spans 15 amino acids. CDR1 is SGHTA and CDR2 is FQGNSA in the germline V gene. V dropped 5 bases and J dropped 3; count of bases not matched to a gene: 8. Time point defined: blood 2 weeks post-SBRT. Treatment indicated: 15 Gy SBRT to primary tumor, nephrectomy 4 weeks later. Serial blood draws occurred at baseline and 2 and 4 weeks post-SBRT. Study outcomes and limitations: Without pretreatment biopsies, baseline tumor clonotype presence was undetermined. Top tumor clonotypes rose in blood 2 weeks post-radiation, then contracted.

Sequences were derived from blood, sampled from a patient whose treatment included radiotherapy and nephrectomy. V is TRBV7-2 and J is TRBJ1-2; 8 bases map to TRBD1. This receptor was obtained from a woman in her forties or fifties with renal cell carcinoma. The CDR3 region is CASSLEGQAYYGYTF. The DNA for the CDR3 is TGTGCCAGCAGCCTAGAGGGACAGGCTTACTATGGCTACACCTTC.